A single sample is the source of the 5 T cell receptor beta chains below, sequenced in a study of T-cell reconstitution after alpha-beta-depleted transplantation in children. Unique molecular identifiers were incorporated during preparation of the TCRbeta library. TCRdb passed the PCR reads through MiXCR, listing each CDR3 protein once. The profile shows around 580,000 distinct CDR3 sequences, more than 20% of them singletons. The starting material was PBMCs, mostly from graft donor cells, obtained 360 days after TCRalphabeta/CD19-depleted stem cell transplant. The receptors were gathered from a boy under two years old who had a stem cell transplant for acute myeloid leukemia, so the T cells may come from the graft donor.

J is TRBJ1-3 and V is TRBV7-6, with 8 bases that match TRBD1. The V gene's germline CDR1 is SGHVS and CDR2 FNYEAQ. The CDR3 runs to 13 residues. V lost 5 bases, J lost 7 bases, and 4 bases stayed unmatched. The CDR3 here is CASSVQGVNTIYF. The CDR3 bases are TGTGCCAGCAGCGTACAGGGGGTGAACACCATATATTTT.

The gene calls are TRBV6-5 and TRBJ2-3, with 8 nucleotides matching TRBD2. Germline CDR1 reads MNHEY; CDR2 reads SVGAGI. The CDR3 totals 15 residues. V lost 2 bases to trimming and J lost 3 bases; unmatched junction nucleotides: 4. The CDR3 loop reads CASSYEGLGTDTQYF. DNA for the CDR3: TGTGCCAGCAGTTACGAGGGACTAGGGACAGATACGCAGTATTTT.

In this sample, this clonotype turned up many times. The chain combines TRBV28 with TRBJ2-5; no firm D call. The germline V gene encodes CDR1 MDHEN and CDR2 SYDVKM. V was cut by 2 bases and J by 6 bases, with 7 bases left in between. The CDR3 loop spans 12 amino acids. The CDR3 here is CASSLRVQTQYF. DNA of the CDR3: TGTGCCAGCAGTTTACGTGTACAGACCCAGTACTTC.

The CDR3 here is CSAREYQGDTEAFF. The CDR3 coding sequence is TGCAGTGCTAGAGAGTATCAGGGGGACACTGAAGCTTTCTTT. V gene TRBV20-1 combines with J gene TRBJ1-1; 7 nucleotides line up with TRBD1. The junction had 4 bases not matched to a gene; V was cut back by 0 bases and J by 3 bases. There are 14 residues in the CDR3. CDR1 and CDR2 (germline): DFQATT, SNEGSKA (reference sequence).

Ten or more counts support this clonotype. The rearrangement uses TRBV12-3 or TRBV12-4 and TRBJ2-1; 9 bases line up with TRBD1. J lost 5 bases, V lost 6 bases, and 2 bases had no gene match. The CDR3 consists of 13 residues. The CDR3 DNA is TGTGCCAGCAGGAGACAGGGGGACAATGAGCAGTTCTTC. It yields the protein CASRRQGDNEQFF.